One sample yielded the 15 T cell receptor beta chains listed below, sequenced in a study of CDR3 diversity in severe acne. TCRdb re-analysed the PCR reads in MiXCR, keeping a single row per CDR3 protein. The sample consists of fewer than 90,000 distinct CDR3 sequences, under 65% of them appearing once. The sequenced sample consisted of blood. Receptors were obtained from a male donor in good health, without acne.

In this sample, this clonotype turned up a few times. The V and J genes are TRBV25-1 and TRBJ2-2; TRBD1 matches at 7 bases. V lost 10 bases to trimming and J lost 2 bases; unmatched junction nucleotides: 13. Germline assignment: CDR1 MGHDK and CDR2 SYGVNS. This CDR3 has 16 amino acids. CDR3 DNA sequence: TGTGCCACAGCGTTGCAAGGGGGCGATAACACCGGGGAGCTGTTTTTT. This gives the protein CATALQGGDNTGELFF.

The CDR3 region has the DNA TGTGCCAGCAGTTTATGGGGGCAGGGTAGGCAGCCCCAGCATTTT. It codes for CASSLWGQGRQPQHF. The chain uses TRBV28 and TRBJ1-5, with D possibly TRBD1 on 5 matching bases. Germline CDR1 MDHEN, CDR2 SYDVKM. The CDR3 runs to 15 residues. The V end lost 0 bases, the J end lost 7 bases, and 13 bases lay between the germline ends.

This clonotype has only a few counts. The gene calls are TRBV7-9 and TRBJ1-2; TRBD1 might be the D (5 bases). V was clipped by 5 bases and J by 4 bases, with 14 bases between them. CDR3 length: 14 amino acids. CDR1 is SEHNR and CDR2 is FQNEAQ in the germline V gene (reference sequence). CDR3 bases: TGTGCCAGCAGCGGGGACGTAGCAGCCTATGGCTACACCTTC. Translation gives CASSGDVAAYGYTF.

V usage is TRBV7-9 and J usage is TRBJ2-5; 9 bases line up with TRBD1. V gave up 4 bases and J gave up 5 bases; unmatched junction bases: 5. The V gene's germline CDR1 is SEHNR and CDR2 FQNEAQ (reference sequence). CDR3 size: 14 residues. CDR3 DNA sequence: TGTGCCAGCAGCTCCACGGACAGGGGTGAGACCCAGTACTTC. Amino acid sequence: CASSSTDRGETQYF.

This clonotype was counted ten times or more. J is TRBJ2-1 and V is TRBV13, with 7 positions matching TRBD1. CDR3 size: 15 residues. The trim removed 5 bases at V and 5 bases at J, leaving 9 bases unmatched. Germline loops: CDR1 PRHDT, CDR2 FYEKMQ (reference sequence). This chain's CDR3 is CASSPTGAPDNEQFF. As DNA, the CDR3 is TGTGCCAGCAGCCCTACAGGGGCGCCTGACAATGAGCAGTTCTTC.

The chain carries TRBV11-2 and TRBJ2-7; 10 bases are a match to TRBD2. V shed 5 bases, J shed 5 bases, and the junction held 9 bases outside the gene matches. Germline V lookup: CDR1 SGHAT, CDR2 FQNNGV. CDR3 length: 15 residues. The CDR3 DNA reads TGTGCCAGCAGCGCCCTACTAGCGGGATTACACGAGCAGTACTTC. Its protein is CASSALLAGLHEQYF.

This clonotype was counted at least ten times. The rearrangement uses TRBV6-1 and TRBJ1-1; a weak D match, TRBD1 (5 bases). This CDR3 is 15 amino acids long. Trimming removed 5 bases from V and 7 bases from J, with 20 bases in between. Looked up from germline, CDR1 is MNHNS and CDR2 is SASEGT. The CDR3 loop is CASSWEEGIVSEAFF. DNA for the CDR3: TGTGCCAGCAGTTGGGAGGAGGGGATTGTCAGTGAAGCTTTCTTT.

This rearrangement joins TRBV7-9 to TRBJ2-7; 11 positions agree with TRBD2. CDR1 and CDR2 from the germline V gene are SEHNR and FQNEAQ (reference sequence). The CDR3 has 14 residues. Trimming cost V 6 bases and J 7 bases; bases outside gene matches: 8. DNA for the CDR3: TGTGCCAGCAGGGCTACTAGCGGGAGACGAGAGCAGTACTTC. Translated: CASRATSGRREQYF. The full variable domain, in which reference TRBV7-9 and TRBJ2-7 provide the parts outside the CDR3, is DTGVSQNPRHKITKRGQNVTFRCDPISEHNRLYWYRQTLGQGPEFLTYFQNEAQLEKSRLLSDRFSAERPKGSFSTLEIQRTEQGDSAMYLCASRATSGRREQYFGPGTRLTVT.

The chain links TRBV20-1 to TRBJ1-4; D not certain. Trimming stripped 4 bases from V and 0 bases from J, with 6 bases between. In germline, CDR1 is DFQATT, CDR2 SNEGSKA (reference sequence). This CDR3 is 13 amino acids long. The CDR3 loop reads CSANRPTNEKLFF. DNA of the CDR3: TGCAGTGCTAACCGCCCAACTAATGAAAAACTGTTTTTT.

In this sample, this clonotype turned up once. The chain has TRBV7-9 and TRBJ1-2, with D tentatively TRBD1 (5 bases). Germline CDR1 reads SEHNR; CDR2 reads FQNEAQ (reference sequence). This CDR3 region has 11 residues. V gave up 5 bases and J gave up 14 bases, with 15 bases separating them. The CDR3 coding sequence is TGTGCCAGCAGCCCGGAATCGGGGCGAACCTTC. Amino acid sequence: CASSPESGRTF.

This clonotype has more than one count but fewer than ten. The rearrangement joins TRBV20-1 to TRBJ1-2; D unresolved. Germline values: CDR1 DFQATT, CDR2 SNEGSKA (reference sequence). This CDR3 has 11 residues. V lost 6 bases and J lost 7, with 12 bases in between. This chain's CDR3 is CSALREAGYTF. As DNA, the CDR3 is TGCAGTGCCCTCAGAGAGGCTGGCTACACCTTC.

In this sample, this clonotype turned up many times. V and J are TRBV10-3 and TRBJ1-2; TRBD1 matches at 7 bases. Trimming took 7 bases from V and 0 from J; bases not matched to a gene: 5. This CDR3 has 14 amino acids. Germline V gene lookup returns CDR1 ENHRY and CDR2 SYGVKD. The CDR3 DNA reads as TGTGCCATCACCTCCGGGACAGCTAACTATGGCTACACCTTC. Its translation: CAITSGTANYGYTF.

The sample holds many counts of this clonotype. The chain carries TRBV19 and TRBJ1-1; D gene unclear. V was trimmed by 7 bases and J by 1 base, leaving 10 bases between them. Germline CDR1 reads LNHDA; CDR2 reads SQIVND (reference sequence). CDR3 size: 13 residues. CDR3 sequence (DNA): TGTGCCAGTACCCTGAAACGGAACACTGAAGCTTTCTTT. Its translation: CASTLKRNTEAFF.

This chain links TRBV12-3 or TRBV12-4 with TRBJ2-2; tentatively, D is TRBD1 (6 bases). The length of the CDR3 is 13 residues. Trimming pared 5 bases from V and 6 bases from J, leaving 10 bases between. This CDR3 is CASSGTPSGELFF. The DNA of the CDR3 is TGTGCCAGCAGTGGGACACCTTCCGGGGAGCTGTTTTTT.

The rearrangement uses TRBV12-3 or TRBV12-4 and TRBJ2-7; 11 bases agree with TRBD1. The V and J ends lost 8 bases and 6 bases, in that order; junction bases with no gene match: 9. The length of the CDR3 is 14 residues. CDR3 protein: CASQGRDRGTEQYF. CDR3 DNA sequence: TGTGCCAGCCAAGGGAGGGACAGGGGGACCGAGCAGTACTTC.